This is a list of T cell receptor beta chains from one sample in a study of human T cells and chemical hapten exposure. TCRdb ran MiXCR on the 5' RACE reads and lists one entry per CDR3 protein. The table has about 140,000 distinct CDR3 sequences, 4.1% seen once; the top ten hold over 1.2%. These receptors were collected from a female donor in good health. Each CDR3 is given with its conserved first and last residue. Each record gives: J gene, clone size, D gene, V gene, CDR3 protein, CDR3 DNA. A D gene is named only where the DNA matches it firmly. Expanded clones are given a class, and other clones once, few, many or no size at all.

TRBJ2-2	many	-	TRBV7-2	CASSSDQGSGELFF	TGTGCCAGCAGCTCCGACCAGGGGTCCGGGGAGCTGTTTTTT
TRBJ1-6	many	TRBD1	TRBV10-3	CAIHISDREGSPLHF	TGTGCCATCCATATTTCGGACAGGGAAGGTTCACCCCTCCACTTT
TRBJ1-1	many	-	TRBV7-2	CASSLGGAMNTEAFF	TGTGCCAGCAGCTTAGGTGGAGCCATGAACACTGAAGCTTTCTTT
TRBJ2-5	few	TRBD2	TRBV20-1	CSAEMGLAGNGQETQYF	TGCAGTGCGGAAATGGGACTAGCGGGGAACGGTCAAGAGACCCAGTACTTC
TRBJ1-6	many	-	TRBV12-3/TRBV12-4	CASSPGRFNSPLHF	TGTGCCAGCAGTCCGGGACGGTTCAATTCACCCCTCCACTTT
TRBJ1-5	many	-	TRBV24-1	CATAAAGGEHQPQHF	TGTGCCACCGCCGCGGCAGGCGGGGAGCATCAACCCCAGCATTTT
TRBJ1-1	many	-	TRBV20-1	CSARDGSPANMNTEAFF	TGCAGTGCTAGAGATGGGTCGCCAGCGAACATGAACACTGAAGCTTTCTTT
TRBJ1-5	many	-	TRBV20-1	CSATGVNQPQHF	TGCAGTGCTACAGGGGTGAATCAGCCCCAGCATTTT
TRBJ1-1	many	-	TRBV27	CASSPQLRGPTEAFF	TGTGCCAGCAGTCCTCAACTAAGGGGACCCACTGAAGCTTTCTTT
TRBJ1-4	many	TRBD1	TRBV10-3	CAIGTGVLFF	TGTGCCATTGGGACAGGGGTTCTGTTTTTT
TRBJ1-3	many	-	TRBV12-3/TRBV12-4	CASSPSGMGPMTIYF	TGTGCCAGCAGCCCCAGCGGGATGGGACCCATGACCATATATTTT
TRBJ1-1	many	-	TRBV11-2	CASSLGRFITEAFF	TGTGCCAGCAGCTTAGGCAGATTTATCACTGAAGCTTTCTTT
TRBJ2-7	few	-	TRBV5-8	CASSLDIYEQYF	TGTGCCAGCAGCTTGGACATCTACGAGCAGTACTTC
TRBJ2-7	many	-	TRBV6-1	CASSDYTEQYF	TGTGCCAGCAGTGATTACACCGAGCAGTACTTC
TRBJ2-7	many	TRBD2	TRBV27	CASSFSSGGIEQYF	TGTGCCAGCAGTTTTTCGAGCGGGGGAATCGAGCAGTACTTC
TRBJ2-3	many	-	TRBV7-9	CASSLALGRSSDTQYF	TGTGCCAGCAGCTTAGCGTTGGGGCGTTCGTCAGATACGCAGTATTTT
TRBJ2-5	few	-	TRBV5-1	CASSLIQDLEETQYF	TGCGCCAGCAGCTTGATTCAGGATCTAGAAGAGACCCAGTACTTC
TRBJ1-3	many	TRBD1	TRBV12-3/TRBV12-4	CASSFYRDRDREGSGNTIYF	TGTGCCAGCAGTTTCTACCGGGACAGGGATCGTGAGGGCTCTGGAAACACCATATATTTT
TRBJ2-1	-	-	TRBV20-1	CSANTGTTPYNEQFF	TGCAGTGCTAATACCGGGACAACGCCCTACAATGAGCAGTTCTTC
TRBJ1-1	many	-	TRBV18	CASSPQAQGLGTEAFF	TGTGCCAGCTCACCACAAGCGCAGGGGCTCGGCACTGAAGCTTTCTTT
TRBJ2-5	many	TRBD1	TRBV4-2	CASSLQDRVETQYF	TGTGCCAGCAGCCTCCAGGACAGGGTGGAGACCCAGTACTTC
TRBJ2-6	many	-	TRBV4-1	CASSQVSQSLRDGANVLTF	TGCGCCAGCAGCCAAGTGAGTCAGTCTCTAAGAGATGGGGCCAACGTCCTGACTTTC
TRBJ2-3	many	-	TRBV15	CATSRPRDTQYF	TGTGCCACCAGCAGGCCGAGGGACACGCAGTATTTT
TRBJ2-7	few	-	TRBV7-9	CATHDRGYEQYF	TGTGCCACACACGACCGTGGTTACGAGCAGTACTTC
TRBJ2-1	many	TRBD2	TRBV28	CASSSGGSGGAPYNEQFF	TGTGCCAGCAGTTCGGGGGGTAGCGGGGGGGCCCCCTACAATGAGCAGTTCTTC
TRBJ2-7	many	TRBD1	TRBV12-3/TRBV12-4	CASTMGQGAYEQYF	TGTGCCAGCACCATGGGACAGGGGGCTTACGAGCAGTACTTC
TRBJ2-7	many	TRBD1	TRBV7-2	CASSLTGLGGEQYF	TGTGCCAGCAGCCTGACAGGGCTCGGCGGGGAGCAGTACTTC
TRBJ2-3	many	-	TRBV5-1	CASSLDKDTDTQYF	TGCGCCAGCAGCCTGGACAAGGACACAGATACGCAGTATTTT
TRBJ2-5	many	-	TRBV28	CASSPGATYQETQYF	TGTGCCAGCTCCCCCGGGGCGACGTACCAAGAGACCCAGTACTTC
TRBJ2-3	many	-	TRBV14	CASSHDGDFSTDTQYF	TGTGCCAGCAGCCACGACGGGGACTTCAGCACAGATACGCAGTATTTT
TRBJ2-6	many	-	TRBV10-3	CAISGGGSGANVLTF	TGTGCCATCAGTGGGGGCGGGTCTGGGGCCAACGTCCTGACTTTC
TRBJ1-2	many	TRBD1	TRBV19	CASRARDRGPGLDGYTF	TGTGCCAGTAGAGCCCGGGACAGGGGCCCCGGGTTGGATGGCTACACCTTC
TRBJ1-1	many	TRBD1	TRBV7-2	CASSPRQGVTNTEAFF	TGTGCCAGCAGCCCCAGACAGGGGGTAACGAACACTGAAGCTTTCTTT
TRBJ2-7	many	-	TRBV28	CASSLGQTYEQYF	TGTGCCAGCAGTTTGGGGCAAACCTACGAGCAGTACTTC
TRBJ2-1	many	TRBD2	TRBV2	CASSEQWRGGNEQFF	TGTGCCAGCAGTGAACAGTGGCGGGGGGGCAATGAGCAGTTCTTC
TRBJ2-7	many	-	TRBV6-6	CASRKTPTDTYEQYF	TGTGCCAGCAGAAAAACCCCGACAGACACCTACGAGCAGTACTTC
TRBJ2-2	many	TRBD1	TRBV5-5	CASSLGLQGVGELFF	TGTGCCAGCAGCTTGGGACTTCAGGGGGTCGGGGAGCTGTTTTTT
TRBJ1-1	many	-	TRBV20-1	CSAQISTDGNTEAFF	TGCAGTGCTCAAATTTCGACAGACGGAAACACTGAAGCTTTCTTT
TRBJ1-1	many	-	TRBV6-2/TRBV6-3	CASRFLGDTEAFF	TGTGCCAGCAGATTCCTAGGGGACACTGAAGCTTTCTTT
TRBJ1-5	many	-	TRBV12-3/TRBV12-4	CASRSRSLGPQHF	TGTGCCAGCAGATCGAGATCCCTGGGGCCCCAGCATTTT
TRBJ2-1	many	TRBD2	TRBV2	CASGRGLSYNEQFF	TGTGCCAGCGGGAGGGGCCTCTCCTACAATGAGCAGTTCTTC
TRBJ2-3	many	-	TRBV5-6	CASSLRDTGFTDTQYF	TGTGCCAGCAGCTTACGGGATACAGGGTTCACAGATACGCAGTATTTT
TRBJ1-2	many	-	TRBV3-1	CASSQVGLWGGYTF	TGTGCCAGCAGCCAAGTAGGTCTCTGGGGAGGCTACACCTTC
TRBJ1-2	many	TRBD1	TRBV30	CAWSVRWDRGQNGYTF	TGTGCCTGGAGTGTACGATGGGACAGGGGGCAGAATGGCTACACCTTC
TRBJ2-5	many	-	TRBV5-5	CASSYPAYQETQYF	TGTGCCAGCAGCTACCCAGCGTACCAAGAGACCCAGTACTTC